This T cell receptor (beta chain) was documented in a study of OX40 agonist ivuxolimab in advanced cancers. For the study in its entirety: Ivuxolimab was an agonistic, fully human IgG2 monoclonal antibody directed against OX40 (CD134), a costimulatory receptor. Intravenous ivuxolimab was administered to patients every 2 weeks at six dose levels: 0.01, 0.1, 0.3, 1.5, 3 and 10 mg/kg. Of the approximately 53 patients in dose escalation, 19 had hepatocellular carcinoma, about 15 had melanoma, 9 had renal cell carcinoma and 9 had head and neck cancer. In the dose-escalation cohort, more than 75% of patients were male, and the mean age was approximately 60 years, with a range of 23 to 79. Prior anti-PD-1, anti-PD-L1 or anti-CTLA-4 therapy was permitted, and checkpoint inhibitors had been received by around 40% of dose-escalation patients. Three dose-escalation patients achieved partial responses, one with hepatocellular carcinoma and two with cutaneous melanoma. The purpose of peripheral TCRbeta sequencing was to test whether ivuxolimab changed TCR sequence diversity and led to clonal T-cell expansion. The paper describes the monotherapy dose-escalation part (N ≈ 52 patients) of the phase I trial of ivuxolimab.

Beyond this particular receptor, the publication reports: Low levels of normalized T-cell clonal expansion were also seen in some patients who did not respond. Which antigens the clonally expanded peripheral T cells were specific for was not determined. After ivuxolimab, expanded clones were on average more numerous among CD8+ T cells than among CD4+ T cells. In partial responders in the 0.1-3.0 mg/kg groups, normalized peripheral clonal expansion was found to be among the lowest, especially among CD8+ T cells. At doses from 0.1 to 3.0 mg/kg, clonal expansion was seen in both CD4+ and CD8+ blood T cells between baseline and week 6.

The trial excluded patients who had a history of autoimmune disease or who were on systemic immunosuppression. In every dose cohort, peripheral blood was drawn for TCR sequencing at baseline, cycle 4 day 1, and cycle 7 day 1. The samples were taken from a phase I, first-in-human, multicenter, open-label dose-escalation trial of ivuxolimab. The trial enrolled adults with locally advanced or metastatic head and neck squamous cell, hepatocellular, melanoma or renal cell carcinoma. Before TCR sequencing, CD4+ and CD8+ T cells were separately sorted from peripheral blood. Details on this clone: The clone's antigen remains unknown. Base qualities are missing; no much larger clone stands one base away.

As encoded in the germline V gene, CDR1 is SGDLS while CDR2 is YYNGEE. Including the terminal cysteine and phenylalanine, the CDR3 comprises 17 residues. CDR3 DNA is the only sequence kept; it has 51 bases, read in frame from the first base. Relative to germline, V is missing 2 bases and J is missing 1 base, with 6 bases of the junction outside any gene match. Genomic DNA was isolated from the sorted cells so that the TCRbeta CDR3 region could be sequenced. TCRbeta CDR3 regions were sequenced using the immunoSEQ Assay. TCRdb took this table from immuneACCESS and kept in-frame rearrangements with V and J called. Such tables lack part of the clones; where checked against another copy, unresolved V genes explain under half of the gap, and the rest is unexplained. Recorded for this sample are 50,000 to 65,000 clones; around 90% of them occurred a single time. The biggest ten clones account for 20% to 25% of the sample.

The material was CD4+ or CD8+ T cells sorted from blood, obtained in a trial of the OX40 agonist ivuxolimab. Recombination joined TRBV9 with TRBJ2-2; TRBD2 agrees with 9 junctional bases. The TCR comes from an adult with an advanced solid tumor such as melanoma, head and neck, liver or kidney cancer. The nucleotide sequence is given as TGTGCCAGCAGCGTGGGACTAGCCCAAGGGAACACCGGGGAGCTGTTTTTT. The translation is CASSVGLAQGNTGELFF.